This TCR beta chain was sequenced in a study of T cells in Graves' hyperthyroidism and ophthalmopathy. Findings and caveats of the study: Blood shared most expanded thyroid clonotypes above 0.001. Stable hyperthyroidism and ophthalmopathy were separated using 13 V-J signatures.

Germline-derived CDR1 and CDR2 are SGHTA and FQGTGA. CDR3 length: 15 residues. V gave up 1 base and J gave up 6 bases, with 14 bases separating them. In this sample, this clonotype turned up many times. Its target is unknown. Researchers amplified the TCR beta CDR3 regions from RNA transcripts. The HTBI primer set was used in a first-round RT-PCR of the TCR CDR3. TCRdb itself ran the multiplex PCR reads through MiXCR, one entry per CDR3 protein. This sample carries some 300,000 distinct CDR3 sequences, approximately 18% of them seen once, and the ten largest clones take just under 40%. The rearrangement joins TRBV7-3 to TRBJ2-3; no clear D gene. The sequencing input was blood. The sequence derives from a man aged 45-65 years with Graves' ophthalmopathy. As DNA, the CDR3 is TGTGCCAGCAGCTTAAGTTTGCGCCGGGCGGATACGCAGTATTTT. This sequence encodes CASSLSLRRADTQYF.